This TCR beta chain is drawn from a study of CD8+ T cells in alopecia areata (dated by TCRdb to 2016 to 2018). Concerning the study at large: The treated patients took part in an open-label pilot trial in which moderate-to-severe alopecia areata was treated with oral tofacitinib at 5 to 10 mg twice daily. Tofacitinib was administered for 6 to 18 months, and 6 months of follow-up off drug were then conducted to assess delayed response and recurrence. Disease severity in treated patients was measured with the SALT score, which quantifies the percentage of affected scalp surface area. The study used high-throughput TCRbeta sequencing to examine T cell clonal expansion in alopecia areata, in both the C3H/HeJ mouse model and human patients. In humans, TCRbeta sequencing was performed on scalp tissue and on sorted CD4+ and CD8+ peripheral blood T cells from healthy controls and from patients with patchy or totalis/universalis alopecia areata. Patients on tofacitinib were biopsied at baseline and after 4 and 24 weeks of treatment, and several of the patients also had a later scalp biopsy. Scalp clonality was compared across normal scalp (n=4), patchy alopecia areata scalp (n=8), and alopecia totalis/universalis scalp (n=8). RNA came from the PAXgene miRNA kit for fixed scalp, the miRNeasy kit for PBMCs, and the RNeasy kit for mouse skin. immunoSEQ multiplex PCR using 35 Vbeta forward primers and 13 Jbeta reverse primers was used to amplify TCRbeta CDR3 regions.

General findings and caveats noted by the study authors: With tofacitinib, both scalp clonality and the number of expanded CD8+ clones among the top 100 scalp clones went down significantly. Many expanded lesional clones were found to persist in scalp and blood during tofacitinib treatment, and relapse after treatment cessation may be partly explained by this persistence. Resident alphabeta T cells in normal human skin are also sequenced, complicating scalp TCR repertoire analysis, unlike mouse skin dominated by gammadelta T cells. Compared with normal scalp, lesional scalp had higher clonality and more expanded CD8+ clones, particularly in alopecia totalis/universalis, a pattern that suggests antigenic drive. Compared with mice, TCR sequences shared between patients were less clear, possibly partly because of HLA diversity across the patient population. The treated cohort was small, with a single nonresponder, so links between baseline CD8+ expansion and response need larger studies.

CDR1 and CDR2 are read off the germline V gene (reference sequence) as SEHNR and FQNEAQ. V drops 5 bases and J drops 3 bases, leaving 14 bases in between. Inclusive of the bounding cysteine and phenylalanine, the CDR3 is 14 residues long. CDR3 DNA only is kept here, 42 bases in frame from base 1. Preparation of the library involved the immunoSEQ multiplex PCR assay. For TCR sequencing, RNA was extracted from every sample and reverse transcribed into cDNA to serve as template. SuperScript III was used to make first-strand cDNA, primed with a 2:1 mix of oligo-dT and random hexamers. A synthetic immune receptor repertoire was used to measure amplification bias, and any remaining bias was corrected computationally. The paper's data handling went like this. After raw reads were preprocessed to remove errors, the CDR3 was defined following IMGT conventions as running from the conserved cysteine to phenylalanine. Clonality was computed as 1 minus the Shannon entropy, with the entropy normalized by log2 of the number of productive unique TCRs. CD4 or CD8 identity of scalp clones was inferred by cross-referencing scalp TCRbeta sequences with sorted blood CD4 and CD8 repertoires. Held by TCRdb, this immuneACCESS table contains in-frame sequences only and omits some clones. Under half of the omission traces to an unresolved V gene where checked; the cause of the rest is unknown. That table gives V, J and clone size, and the DNA gave D and trimming. The table for this sample lists approximately 150,000 clones; about 54% of them were counted only once. In total, the top ten clones hold approximately 16% of the sample.

Notes on this clone: The clone's antigen remains unknown. No base quality information exists; no much larger clone differs at one position.

The treatment or condition label, as the study defines it: oral pan-JAK inhibitor, 5-10 mg twice daily. From alopecia areata patients, peripheral blood was collected along with lesional scalp punch biopsies. After PBMCs were isolated by density centrifugation and stained for CD3, CD4 and CD8, a FACSAria was used to sort CD4+ and CD8+ T cells. Here the sequenced sample was CD4+ T cells sorted from blood, taken between weeks 55 and 65, from a patient treated with tofacitinib. This chain is built from TRBV7-9 and TRBJ2-7; the D segment is perhaps TRBD1 or TRBD2, each sharing 5 matched bases. The clonotype was recovered from a human donor with alopecia areata. The sequenced DNA is TGTGCCAGCAGCATCGACGGGACCTACTACGAGCAGTACTTC. Its protein product is CASSIDGTYYEQYF.